The sequence of this TCR beta chain was determined in a study of OX40 agonist ivuxolimab in advanced cancers. Study-level results: On average, CD8+ T cells had more expanded clones than CD4+. Near-lowest levels of clonal expansion characterized partial responders at 0.1-3.0 mg/kg.

Comments on this clone: The antigen is not known. Compared with germline, one end of the junction differs, possibly owing to a read error.

Repertoires were generated with immunoSEQ multiplex PCR, while TCRdb's copy carries only in-frame clones and drops some. Of roughly 55,000 clones in the sample, 80% are singletons; the top ten hold roughly 4.6%. This CDR3 contains 18 residues. The clonotype was recovered from an adult with an advanced solid tumor such as melanoma, head and neck, liver or kidney cancer. This chain joins TRBV23-1 and TRBJ2-2, with TRBD1 matching over 9 bases. TRBV23-1 is sorted into the ORF group, with uncertain function. The material sequenced was CD4+ or CD8+ T cells sorted from blood, taken in a trial of the OX40 agonist ivuxolimab. CDR3 loop: CASSQSLRPGQGTWELFF. For the CDR3, the DNA is TGCGCCAGCAGTCAATCACTCCGACCGGGACAGGGCACCTGGGAGCTGTTTTTT.